This is a list of T cell receptor beta chains from one sample in a study of glioma-infiltrating T cells. TCRdb redid the calling of the multiplex PCR reads with MiXCR, one entry per CDR3 protein. The sample records under 150,000 distinct CDR3 sequences, about 39% being singletons. Input material: glioma tissue, nonneoplastic brain tissue, or PBMCs (not recorded which). Receptor source: a human donor with low-grade glioma or glioblastoma, undergoing nonglioma brain surgery, or in good health (not recorded which). Both conserved end residues are part of each CDR3. D genes are given only for firm matches. The size entry is marked missing in some rows and otherwise reads once, few, many or a size class.

abundance: -; v_gene: TRBV27; d_gene: -; j_gene: TRBJ2-7; CDR3aa: CASSRGRNYEQYF; CDR3nt: TGTGCCAGCAGTCGCGGGCGGAACTACGAGCAGTACTTC
abundance: many; v_gene: TRBV6-1; d_gene: -; j_gene: TRBJ1-5; CDR3aa: CASSRGLDQPQHF; CDR3nt: TGTGCCAGCAGTCGGGGGTTAGATCAGCCCCAGCATTTT
abundance: -; v_gene: TRBV7-9; d_gene: -; j_gene: TRBJ2-3; CDR3aa: CASSSGPSDTQYF; CDR3nt: TGTGCCAGCAGCTCGGGACCATCGGATACGCAGTATTTT
abundance: -; v_gene: TRBV6-1; d_gene: -; j_gene: TRBJ2-5; CDR3aa: CASSSGTLQETQYF; CDR3nt: TGTGCCAGCAGCTCCGGGACCCTCCAAGAGACCCAGTACTTC
abundance: -; v_gene: TRBV4-2; d_gene: TRBD1; j_gene: TRBJ2-1; CDR3aa: CASSSQGVYNEQFF; CDR3nt: TGTGCCAGCAGCTCACAGGGGGTCTACAATGAGCAGTTCTTC
abundance: many; v_gene: TRBV20-1; d_gene: -; j_gene: TRBJ2-7; CDR3aa: CSARDRPLEQYF; CDR3nt: TGCAGTGCTAGAGATCGACCTCTCGAGCAGTACTTC
abundance: few; v_gene: TRBV25-1; d_gene: -; j_gene: TRBJ2-5; CDR3aa: CASSEGGGGETQYF; CDR3nt: TGTGCCAGCAGTGAAGGAGGAGGGGGTGAGACCCAGTACTTC
abundance: few; v_gene: TRBV7-9; d_gene: -; j_gene: TRBJ2-1; CDR3aa: CASSLWLVNNEQFF; CDR3nt: TGTGCCAGCAGCTTATGGCTAGTGAACAATGAGCAGTTCTTC
abundance: few; v_gene: TRBV28; d_gene: -; j_gene: TRBJ1-1; CDR3aa: CASNGQTLSGAEAFF; CDR3nt: TGTGCCAGCAACGGACAGACCCTATCGGGCGCTGAAGCTTTCTTT
abundance: -; v_gene: TRBV6-1; d_gene: -; j_gene: TRBJ1-3; CDR3aa: CASMTGHSGNTIYF; CDR3nt: TGTGCCAGCATGACCGGTCACTCTGGAAACACCATATATTTT
abundance: many; v_gene: TRBV24-1; d_gene: -; j_gene: TRBJ1-1; CDR3aa: CATSIFSMNTEAFF; CDR3nt: TGTGCCACCAGCATTTTTTCTATGAACACTGAAGCTTTCTTT
abundance: -; v_gene: TRBV4-1; d_gene: -; j_gene: TRBJ2-5; CDR3aa: CASSQDHGQETQYF; CDR3nt: TGCGCCAGCAGCCAAGATCACGGGCAAGAGACCCAGTACTTC
abundance: -; v_gene: TRBV4-1; d_gene: -; j_gene: TRBJ1-5; CDR3aa: CASGQERNQPQHF; CDR3nt: TGCGCCAGCGGCCAAGAGCGCAATCAGCCCCAGCATTTT
abundance: few; v_gene: TRBV6-1; d_gene: -; j_gene: TRBJ2-1; CDR3aa: CASSYRNEQFF; CDR3nt: TGTGCCAGCAGTTATCGTAATGAGCAGTTCTTC
abundance: -; v_gene: TRBV28; d_gene: -; j_gene: TRBJ2-3; CDR3aa: CASSSPGRTDTQYF; CDR3nt: TGTGCCAGCAGTTCCCCGGGACGCACAGATACGCAGTATTTT
abundance: -; v_gene: TRBV24-1; d_gene: -; j_gene: TRBJ2-3; CDR3aa: CATSDSGQTSDTQYF; CDR3nt: TGTGCCACCAGTGATTCTGGACAGACCTCAGATACGCAGTATTTT
abundance: few; v_gene: TRBV18; d_gene: -; j_gene: TRBJ2-1; CDR3aa: CASSPPTSIHEQFF; CDR3nt: TGTGCCAGCTCACCACCTACTAGTATCCATGAGCAGTTCTTC
abundance: -; v_gene: TRBV7-9; d_gene: -; j_gene: TRBJ2-1; CDR3aa: CASSPTTMTTYNEQFF; CDR3nt: TGTGCCAGCAGCCCCACGACAATGACTACCTACAATGAGCAGTTCTTC
abundance: -; v_gene: TRBV10-3; d_gene: -; j_gene: TRBJ1-2; CDR3aa: CAILGRTAGSGYTF; CDR3nt: TGTGCCATCCTGGGGCGGACAGCAGGCTCTGGCTACACCTTC
abundance: -; v_gene: TRBV4-2; d_gene: TRBD2; j_gene: TRBJ2-3; CDR3aa: CAWSVLAGITDTQYF; CDR3nt: TGTGCCTGGAGTGTACTAGCGGGGATCACAGATACGCAGTATTTT
abundance: few; v_gene: TRBV6-1; d_gene: -; j_gene: TRBJ1-3; CDR3aa: CASSEGGTTLYF; CDR3nt: TGTGCCAGCAGTGAAGGCGGCACGACACTATATTTT
abundance: few; v_gene: TRBV6-1; d_gene: TRBD1; j_gene: TRBJ2-7; CDR3aa: CASSTGGFYEQYF; CDR3nt: TGTGCCAGCAGTACAGGGGGTTTCTACGAGCAGTACTTC
abundance: -; v_gene: TRBV20-1; d_gene: TRBD1; j_gene: TRBJ2-7; CDR3aa: CSARGLGTGGYEQYF; CDR3nt: TGCAGTGCTAGAGGGCTGGGGACAGGGGGATACGAGCAGTACTTC
abundance: -; v_gene: TRBV2; d_gene: -; j_gene: TRBJ1-5; CDR3aa: CASSDQGGQPQHF; CDR3nt: TGTGCCAGCAGTGACCAGGGCGGTCAGCCCCAGCATTTT
abundance: few; v_gene: TRBV11-2; d_gene: TRBD2; j_gene: TRBJ2-5; CDR3aa: CASSPSGMETQYF; CDR3nt: TGTGCCAGCAGCCCTAGCGGGATGGAGACCCAGTACTTC
abundance: -; v_gene: TRBV5-4; d_gene: TRBD1; j_gene: TRBJ1-2; CDR3aa: CASSLYGTGPGGYTF; CDR3nt: TGTGCCAGCAGCCTGTACGGGACAGGGCCGGGAGGCTACACCTTC
abundance: -; v_gene: TRBV4-1; d_gene: TRBD1; j_gene: TRBJ2-3; CDR3aa: CASSRWTGANTDTQYF; CDR3nt: TGCGCCAGCAGCCGCTGGACAGGGGCGAACACAGATACGCAGTATTTT
abundance: -; v_gene: TRBV6-6; d_gene: -; j_gene: TRBJ2-7; CDR3aa: CASSYGPMSSYEQYF; CDR3nt: TGTGCCAGCAGTTACGGGCCGATGAGCTCCTACGAGCAGTACTTC
abundance: -; v_gene: TRBV27; d_gene: -; j_gene: TRBJ2-1; CDR3aa: CASSLYPLSYNEQFF; CDR3nt: TGTGCCAGCAGTTTATACCCTCTCTCCTACAATGAGCAGTTCTTC
abundance: few; v_gene: TRBV4-1; d_gene: TRBD1; j_gene: TRBJ2-5; CDR3aa: CASSRGGTEPKTQYF; CDR3nt: TGCGCCAGCAGCCGGGGTGGGACAGAGCCAAAGACCCAGTACTTC
abundance: once; v_gene: TRBV20-1; d_gene: -; j_gene: TRBJ2-7; CDR3aa: CSAWSRGAYEQYF; CDR3nt: TGCAGTGCTTGGAGCCGGGGCGCCTACGAGCAGTACTTC
abundance: -; v_gene: TRBV2; d_gene: -; j_gene: TRBJ1-6; CDR3aa: CASRDDSDRNSPLHF; CDR3nt: TGTGCCAGCAGGGACGACTCGGACCGTAATTCACCCCTCCACTTT
abundance: few; v_gene: TRBV28; d_gene: TRBD2; j_gene: TRBJ2-7; CDR3aa: CASSPGLALTYEQYF; CDR3nt: TGTGCCAGCAGCCCTGGACTAGCGTTAACCTACGAGCAGTACTTC
abundance: -; v_gene: TRBV4-1; d_gene: -; j_gene: TRBJ1-5; CDR3aa: CASSQAWAGSNQPQHF; CDR3nt: TGCGCCAGCAGCCAAGCCTGGGCAGGGAGCAATCAGCCCCAGCATTTT
abundance: -; v_gene: TRBV6-5; d_gene: TRBD2; j_gene: TRBJ2-3; CDR3aa: CASRREGRADTQYF; CDR3nt: TGTGCCAGCAGGCGGGAGGGCCGCGCAGATACGCAGTATTTT
abundance: few; v_gene: TRBV6-1; d_gene: -; j_gene: TRBJ1-1; CDR3aa: CASRQGVNTEAFF; CDR3nt: TGTGCCAGCAGACAGGGAGTGAACACTGAAGCTTTCTTT
abundance: few; v_gene: TRBV6-1; d_gene: -; j_gene: TRBJ2-3; CDR3aa: CASSPTRQYTDTQYF; CDR3nt: TGTGCCAGCAGTCCTACCCGACAGTACACAGATACGCAGTATTTT
abundance: -; v_gene: TRBV29-1; d_gene: TRBD1; j_gene: TRBJ2-7; CDR3aa: CSVRTGYEQYF; CDR3nt: TGCAGCGTCCGGACAGGTTACGAGCAGTACTTC
abundance: -; v_gene: TRBV2; d_gene: -; j_gene: TRBJ1-1; CDR3aa: CASSPLELNTEAFF; CDR3nt: TGTGCCAGCTCACCCCTGGAGTTGAACACTGAAGCTTTCTTT
abundance: few; v_gene: TRBV6-6; d_gene: -; j_gene: TRBJ1-1; CDR3aa: CASSYSRGEGLNTEAFF; CDR3nt: TGTGCCAGCAGTTACAGTAGGGGGGAGGGTTTGAACACTGAAGCTTTCTTT
abundance: few; v_gene: TRBV20-1; d_gene: TRBD2; j_gene: TRBJ2-7; CDR3aa: CSATVLAGGSYEQYF; CDR3nt: TGCAGTGCTACTGTACTAGCGGGAGGTTCCTACGAGCAGTACTTC
abundance: -; v_gene: TRBV4-1; d_gene: TRBD1; j_gene: TRBJ1-5; CDR3aa: CASSQDPDRDSNQPQHF; CDR3nt: TGCGCCAGCAGCCAAGATCCCGACAGGGATAGCAATCAGCCCCAGCATTTT
abundance: few; v_gene: TRBV6-2/TRBV6-3; d_gene: -; j_gene: TRBJ1-1; CDR3aa: CASSYSKGTTEAFF; CDR3nt: TGTGCCAGCAGTTACTCTAAAGGGACAACCGAAGCTTTCTTT
abundance: many; v_gene: TRBV6-1; d_gene: TRBD1; j_gene: TRBJ2-5; CDR3aa: CASSGQSKETQYF; CDR3nt: TGTGCCAGCTCGGGACAGTCCAAAGAGACCCAGTACTTC
abundance: many; v_gene: TRBV6-6; d_gene: -; j_gene: TRBJ2-3; CDR3aa: CASSYSGGRLIDTQYF; CDR3nt: TGTGCCAGCAGTTACTCAGGGGGGCGATTAATAGATACGCAGTATTTT
abundance: few; v_gene: TRBV28; d_gene: -; j_gene: TRBJ2-5; CDR3aa: CASSPPLPQKTQYF; CDR3nt: TGTGCCAGCAGCCCCCCCCTACCCCAAAAGACCCAGTACTTC